Listed below are T cell receptor beta chains from one sample, sequenced in a study of cytomegalovirus exposure and HLA in healthy donors. The data were produced by immunoSEQ multiplex PCR, yet TCRdb's version contains in-frame clones alone and is incomplete. The table shows more than 100,000 clones, with roughly 65% occurring only once. Sequencing input: PBMCs. These receptors all come from a middle-aged man in good health and CMV-seropositive. The CDR3 runs from the conserved cysteine through the conserved F or W. Each record gives: D gene, V gene, clone size, J gene, CDR3 protein. D genes are given only for firm matches. Expanded clones are given a class, and other clones once, few, many or no size at all.

.	TRBV28	few	TRBJ2-3	CASSKTGTTSTDTQYF
.	TRBV18	few	TRBJ1-5	CASSPGRRGQPQHF
.	TRBV27	.	TRBJ1-1	CASSFGGNTEAFF
.	TRBV13	.	TRBJ2-7	CASSLGFRGAYEQYF
TRBD2	TRBV4-1	few	TRBJ2-3	CASSQTSGGAGTDTQYF
TRBD1	TRBV19	.	TRBJ2-3	CASKGTGVDTQYF
.	TRBV28	.	TRBJ1-2	CASTVGVNYGYTF
TRBD1	TRBV6-5	.	TRBJ2-7	CASSQSGQGTYEQYF
.	TRBV5-1	.	TRBJ1-2	CASSPTWSYGYTF
TRBD2	TRBV27	.	TRBJ2-1	CASTPSGRISYNEQFF
.	TRBV5-8	.	TRBJ2-7	CASSLAQGGAAQYF
.	TRBV19	once	TRBJ1-4	CASRNPTGGTEKLFF
TRBD1	TRBV2	.	TRBJ2-3	CASSGTGGLRNTQYF
TRBD1	TRBV7-8	.	TRBJ1-2	CASSLDRGDYGYTF
.	TRBV6-1	.	TRBJ1-2	CASSEAKGADGYTF
TRBD1	TRBV11-2	.	TRBJ1-1	CASLTSRTGGTEAFF
TRBD1	TRBV5-1	.	TRBJ2-1	CASRYAGTVTYNEQFF
TRBD1	TRBV7-6	.	TRBJ2-7	CASDRQGTFHEQYF
.	TRBV9	.	TRBJ2-1	CASSVGGSLYNEQFF
TRBD1	TRBV4-2	.	TRBJ2-2	CASSQGQGAGAGELFF
TRBD1	TRBV27	once	TRBJ2-1	CASSPSIADRAHEQFF
.	TRBV5-4	.	TRBJ1-1	CASSGTGTLNTEAFF
TRBD1	TRBV5-4	.	TRBJ2-7	CASSRTGWPYEQYF
TRBD1	TRBV5-1	once	TRBJ2-2	CASWPGQGNTGELFF
.	TRBV28	few	TRBJ1-1	CASTSVNTEAFF
.	TRBV2	.	TRBJ2-3	CASTVADTQYF
TRBD1	TRBV18	.	TRBJ1-5	CASSPGDSQRAQHF
TRBD2	TRBV4-1	few	TRBJ2-1	CASSQGGLAGSAYNEQFF
TRBD1	TRBV5-1	few	TRBJ1-5	CASSFTGGSNQPQHF
TRBD2	TRBV6-5	.	TRBJ2-5	CASSYGGRVQETQYF
TRBD2	TRBV5-4	.	TRBJ2-3	CASSFTSGGTDTQYF
TRBD2	TRBV6-1	few	TRBJ2-5	CASSGGGPQETQYF
.	TRBV19	.	TRBJ2-7	CASSGIGSYEQYF
TRBD2	TRBV18	.	TRBJ2-3	CASTGLAGTDTQYF
TRBD2	TRBV23-1	.	TRBJ2-3	CASSQLSGRAADTQYF
TRBD1	TRBV4-1	few	TRBJ1-2	CASSQAGTGKLGGYTF
TRBD1	TRBV2	medium-sized	TRBJ1-2	CASSAVGTDYGYTF
TRBD1	TRBV19	.	TRBJ2-7	CASSRGQGLLYF
TRBD1	TRBV11-2	.	TRBJ1-2	CASSLVQGAGYGYTF
.	TRBV2	few	TRBJ1-1	CASIGKNTEAFF
TRBD1	TRBV7-9	.	TRBJ2-7	CASSLGTGAGFHEQYF
.	TRBV10-1	.	TRBJ2-5	CASLAKQETQYF
TRBD1	TRBV6-5	.	TRBJ1-2	CASSSGQSVYGYTF
.	TRBV19	few	TRBJ1-1	CASSMVEGIGLWNTEAFF
.	TRBV28	.	TRBJ1-5	CASTPHSSNQPQHF
.	TRBV7-2	.	TRBJ2-1	CASSGQFNYNEQFF
.	TRBV7-2	.	TRBJ1-2	CASRDKQGPGDGYTF
.	TRBV15	.	TRBJ2-3	CATSRDEVSLEYTDTQYF
TRBD2	TRBV7-2	.	TRBJ2-2	CASSLVGGASTGELFF
TRBD2	TRBV7-2	.	TRBJ2-5	CASSFGVAGGTETQYF
TRBD2	TRBV10-1	.	TRBJ2-2	CASSALTSGDTGELFF